This T cell receptor (beta chain) was documented in a study of blood T cell repertoires in COVID-19 (dated by TCRdb to 2019 to 2021). Context from the whole study: The collaborator samples originated in the United States, Italy and Spain and spanned the acute and convalescent phases of COVID-19. The material from the prospective study consisted of cDNA or gDNA derived from T cells, B-cell-depleted T cells, or PBMCs. Nearly every sample came with metadata listing a de-identified subject ID, COVID-19 status, age in years and sex. The dataset comprised deeply sampled blood TCRbeta repertoires from subjects exposed to, actively infected with, or recovered from COVID-19. HLA class I and class II types, where available, came from metadata supplied by the sample provider rather than from assay-based typing. The repertoires were released in a freely available public database meant as a resource for research on the immune response to SARS-CoV-2. Samples came from the ongoing ImmuneRACE study (first 160 participants) plus 1,254 subjects from 6 global collaborators. Here is what the overall study found, with its caveats: The amount of clinical and demographic metadata varied by source and participant and was provided uncurated.

In the prospective study, participants were about 18 to 95 years old, resided in about 25 geographic areas of the United States, and were enrolled through a virtual design. In the prospective study, participants were assigned to cohorts based on the clinical history participants reported in a screening survey and a study questionnaire. Exposed participants had been in contact with someone with a PCR-confirmed or clinician-diagnosed COVID-19 case within 2 weeks of study entry. Mobile phlebotomists in the prospective study collected whole blood, serum and a nasopharyngeal or oropharyngeal swab from every participant. Prospective study participants could optionally give additional blood draws and questionnaires over an approximately two-month period. Before DNA extraction, prospective study blood samples were shipped either frozen or at room temperature. TCRbeta CDR3 regions were amplified from genomic DNA by means of the immunoSEQ Assay, a bias-controlled multiplex PCR. Turning to the authors' computational methods: The number of nucleated cells in each sample was estimated from the amplification of reference gene primers within the assay. Sequence reads were collapsed and filtered to measure the absolute abundance of every unique TCRbeta CDR3 rearrangement. For each sample, productive Simpson clonality was calculated as the square root of Simpson's diversity index over productive rearrangements. TCRdb re-hosts the immuneACCESS table, in-frame sequences only. Its copies lack some clones; in the studies checked, an unresolved V gene accounts for under half of them, and the cause for the rest is not known. Clone size and the V and J calls come from that table; the DNA yielded D and trimming. The table for this sample lists approximately 200,000 clones; about 86% of them were counted only once. The top ten hold roughly 4% of the sample.

Including cysteine and phenylalanine, the CDR3 has 16 amino acids. This entry keeps only the CDR3 DNA: 48 bases, framed from base 1. V is cut by 0 bases and J by 0 bases, and the space between the germline ends is 13 bases. For this clone: Its cognate antigen has yet to be identified. Nothing much larger sits one base from this clone, and base qualities are not available.

The sample consisted of PBMCs or T cells enriched from blood (not recorded which). The sequence was collected from a woman aged 25-40 years who had been exposed to COVID-19. The rearrangement combines TRBV5-3 with TRBJ2-7, and the D gene may be TRBD2, 5 bases matching. TRBV5-3 is an ORF, and what it does is uncertain. The CDR3 protein: CARSLALFGVSYEQYF. The DNA reads TGTGCCAGAAGCTTGGCTTTATTCGGGGTCTCCTACGAGCAGTACTTC.